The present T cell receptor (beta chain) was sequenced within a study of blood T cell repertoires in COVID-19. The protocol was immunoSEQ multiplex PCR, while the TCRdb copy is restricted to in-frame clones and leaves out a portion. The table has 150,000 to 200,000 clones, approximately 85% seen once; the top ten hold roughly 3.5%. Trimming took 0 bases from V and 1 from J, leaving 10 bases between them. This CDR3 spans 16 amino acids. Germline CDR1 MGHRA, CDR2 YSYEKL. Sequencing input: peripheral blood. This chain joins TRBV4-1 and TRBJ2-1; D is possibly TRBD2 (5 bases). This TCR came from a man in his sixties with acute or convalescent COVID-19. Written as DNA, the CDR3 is TGCGCCAGCAGCCAAGATACAAGGACTTCCTACAATGAGCAGTTCTTC. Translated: CASSQDTRTSYNEQFF.